The 27 T cell receptor beta chains reported below all come from one sample, sequenced in a study of blood T cell repertoires in COVID-19. Here immunoSEQ multiplex PCR was the method, and the copy in TCRdb shows in-frame clones only, minus some. The data hold some 240,000 clones, with about 88% observed a single time. The sample consisted of PBMCs or T cells enriched from blood (not recorded which). The receptor set was obtained from a man aged 25-45 years with acute COVID-19.

This chain joins TRBV10-1 and TRBJ1-5; TRBD1 matches at 7 bases. This CDR3 is built from 14 residues. After removal of 6 bases from V and 11 bases from J, the junction contained 13 bases not matched to a gene. Germline V gene lookup returns CDR1 WNHNN and CDR2 SYGVQD (reference sequence). The CDR3 region is CASSSGQEPWSQHF. CDR3 DNA sequence: TGCGCCAGCAGCTCCGGACAGGAGCCCTGGTCCCAGCATTTT.

V and J are TRBV11-2 and TRBJ1-1, with TRBD1 matching 11 bases. CDR1 is SGHAT, CDR2 FQNNGV, per germline. The length of the CDR3 is 15 residues. Unmatched junction bases numbered 10, after V lost 1 base and J lost 12 bases. The CDR3 nucleotides are TGTGCCAGCAGCTTAGTTCCCGGGACAGGGGGTAAAACTTTCTTT. Its translation is CASSLVPGTGGKTFF.

The chain employs TRBV4-1 and TRBJ2-1; 9 positions agree with TRBD1. CDR1 and CDR2 from the germline V gene are MGHRA and YSYEKL. The CDR3 contains 19 residues. V trimming: 0 bases; J trimming: 7 bases; junction bases outside the gene matches: 16. The CDR3 DNA reads TGCGCCAGCAGCCAAGACCTCCTGGGGGGGACAGGGATCGCTAATGAGCAGTTCTTC. Protein sequence: CASSQDLLGGTGIANEQFF.

This rearrangement joins TRBV29-1 to TRBJ1-1; D unresolved. Per germline, CDR1 SQVTM and CDR2 ANQGSEA. Deletions cut 7 bases from V and 1 base from J, with 7 bases between. There are 11 residues in the CDR3. The CDR3 reads CSGRENTEAFF. Here the CDR3 DNA reads TGCAGCGGGAGGGAGAACACTGAAGCTTTCTTT.

The rearrangement uses TRBV6-5 and TRBJ2-7, with a weak D call TRBD1 (5 bases). V was pared by 5 bases and J by 2 bases, with 13 bases between. Germline V gene sequence: CDR1 MNHEY, CDR2 SVGAGI. There are 14 residues in the CDR3. Here the CDR3 DNA reads TGTGCCAGCAGTCCCCGGGCAGGGCCCTACGAGCAGTACGTC. It is translated as CASSPRAGPYEQYV.

The rearrangement links TRBV29-1 to TRBJ2-3; maybe TRBD1 (6 bases). CDR3 length equals 14 residues. Per germline, CDR1 SQVTM and CDR2 ANQGSEA. Trimming pared 7 bases from V and 2 bases from J, leaving 16 bases between. CDR3 amino acids: CSGGVRGVTDTQYF. The CDR3 DNA sequence: TGCAGCGGGGGTGTCAGGGGTGTCACAGATACGCAGTATTTT.

The chain joins TRBV12-3 or TRBV12-4 to TRBJ2-1; a possible D gene is TRBD1 (5 bases). The CDR3 has 13 residues. The V and J ends lost 2 bases and 6 bases respectively, with 8 bases between them. CDR3 DNA: TGTGCCAGCAGTTTACGACAGCTCAATGAGCAGTTCTTC. It specifies CASSLRQLNEQFF.

The chain carries TRBV27 and TRBJ2-1; 7 bases are a match to TRBD2. Per germline, CDR1 MNHEY and CDR2 SMNVEV (reference sequence). With V trimmed by 6 bases and J by 7 bases, 9 bases remained unmatched. The CDR3 length is 14 residues. CDR3 in amino acids: CASRDTGGRNEQFF. The CDR3 DNA is TGTGCCAGCAGAGATACTGGCGGGAGAAATGAGCAGTTCTTC.

This clone appeared once. The chain couples TRBV6-6 to TRBJ2-7; 7 bases align to TRBD2. The germline V gene encodes CDR1 MNHNY and CDR2 SVGAGI (reference sequence). The CDR3 length is 15 residues. V shed 5 bases, J shed 5 bases, and the junction held 12 bases outside the gene matches. The CDR3 loop is CASSRDSGTKDEQYV. In nucleotides, the CDR3 is TGTGCCAGCAGTAGGGACTCTGGGACTAAAGACGAGCAGTACGTC.

J is TRBJ1-6 and V is TRBV11-2, with a weak D call TRBD1 (6 bases). CDR3 length: 16 amino acids. V lost 5 bases and J 8 bases, leaving 19 bases between the germline ends. Germline V gene lookup returns CDR1 SGHAT and CDR2 FQNNGV. CDR3 nucleotides: TGTGCCAGCAGCCTCGGAACAGGGACGTCGCATTCACCCCTCCACTTT. Amino acid sequence: CASSLGTGTSHSPLHF.

The chain recombines TRBV13 with TRBJ1-2; D is unresolved. Germline V gene lookup returns CDR1 PRHDT and CDR2 FYEKMQ (reference sequence). The CDR3 contains 14 residues. Trimming shortened V by 5 bases and J by 3 bases, and 13 bases separated the two germline ends. Written as DNA, the CDR3 is TGTGCCAGCAGCGCTGGACTCCCCGACTATGGCTACACCTTC. Translation: CASSAGLPDYGYTF.

This chain connects TRBV28 to TRBJ2-3, with a weak D call TRBD2 (6 bases). Looked up from germline, CDR1 is MDHEN and CDR2 is SYDVKM. V lost 6 bases and J lost 6, with 10 bases in between. This CDR3 spans 12 amino acids. In DNA, the CDR3 is TGTGCCAGCAGGGAGGCGGGGGATACGCAGTATTTT. Amino acid sequence: CASREAGDTQYF. Supplemented by reference TRBV28 and TRBJ2-3, the full variable domain reads DVKVTQSSRYLVKRTGEKVFLECVQDMDHENMFWYRQDPGLGLRLIYFSYDVKMKEKGDIPEGYSVSREKKERFSLILESASTNQTSMYLCASREAGDTQYFGPGTRLTVL.

The J gene is TRBJ1-1, the V gene TRBV19; D not resolved. Germline CDR1 and CDR2: LNHDA and SQIVND (reference sequence). V lost 6 bases, J lost 6 bases, and 11 bases lay in between. The CDR3 has 12 amino acids. CDR3 sequence (DNA): TGTGCCAGTAGGCGGGAGTATTCTGAAGCTTTCTTT. Its translation: CASRREYSEAFF. The variable domain in full, completed from reference TRBV19 and TRBJ1-1, reads DGGITQSPKYLFRKEGQNVTLSCEQNLNHDAMYWYRQDPGQGLRLIYYSQIVNDFQKGDIAEGYSVSREKKESFPLTVTSAQKNPTAFYLCASRREYSEAFFGQGTRLTVV.

The J gene is TRBJ1-1, the V gene TRBV30, with D unclear. The V gene's germline CDR1 is GTSNPN and CDR2 SVGIG (reference sequence). Deletions cut 2 bases from V and 5 bases from J, with 12 bases between. The CDR3 loop spans 13 amino acids. For the CDR3, the DNA is TGTGCCTGGAGTATGTCAGGAAATACTGAAGCTTTCTTT. Amino acid sequence: CAWSMSGNTEAFF.

Concerning this clone itself: One end of the junction is discordant with germline, which a read error may explain. This chain links TRBV5-1 with TRBJ2-3; D might be TRBD2 (5 bases). The CDR3 length is 15 residues. Germline V lookup: CDR1 SGHRS, CDR2 YFSETQ. The CDR3 is CASSRPEDSTDTQYF. CDR3 in DNA: TGTGCCAGCAGTCGCCCGGAGGACAGCACAGATACGCAGTATTTT.

This chain connects TRBV11-3 to TRBJ2-1; 7 positions match TRBD2. The CDR3 runs to 13 residues. Germline CDR1 is SGHNT and CDR2 is YENEEA. Germline trimming cut 3 bases from V and 15 bases from J; bases unmatched to any gene: 11. CDR3 nucleotide sequence: TGTGCCAGCAGCTTTGTCCGCCGGCGGGAGACGTTCTTC. Translated: CASSFVRRRETFF.

This chain's CDR3 is CASTHTSDYTDTQYF. For the CDR3, the DNA is TGTGCCAGCACACATACTAGCGACTACACAGATACGCAGTATTTT. V usage is TRBV5-8 and J usage is TRBJ2-3; TRBD2 agrees at 7 bases. Losses at the gene ends were 6 bases for V and 2 bases for J; bases not matched to a gene: 9. This CDR3 has 15 residues. In germline, CDR1 is SGHTS, CDR2 YDEGEE.

This clone was seen just once. This chain uses TRBV28 with TRBJ1-4; D gene uncertain. CDR3 length: 13 residues. Germline lookup yields CDR1 MDHEN and CDR2 SYDVKM. The V end lost 6 bases, the J end lost 8 bases, and 13 bases lay between the germline ends. CDR3 sequence reads: CASRSGFGEKLFF. The CDR3 DNA reads TGTGCCAGCAGATCAGGTTTTGGGGAAAAACTGTTTTTT.

This clone has more than one count but fewer than ten. The CDR3 loop reads CASSPAGRVEAFF. The CDR3 nucleotides read TGTGCCAGCTCACCCGCAGGGAGGGTTGAAGCTTTCTTT. The V and J genes are TRBV18 and TRBJ1-1; a possible D gene is TRBD1 (5 bases). Per the germline V gene, CDR1 is KGHSH and CDR2 is LQKENI. V was trimmed by 3 bases and J by 7 bases, leaving 12 bases between them. This CDR3 has 13 amino acids.

The chain combines TRBV6-5 with TRBJ2-7, with 7 bases identical to TRBD2. This CDR3 contains 14 residues. The germline CDR1 and CDR2 sequences are MNHEY and SVGAGI. J lost 4 bases, V lost 9 bases, and 12 bases had no gene match. CDR3 amino acids: CASRGMASGYEQYV. DNA for the CDR3: TGTGCCAGTCGGGGGATGGCTAGCGGTTACGAGCAGTACGTC.

This clone was observed a handful of times. The chain uses TRBV6-5 and TRBJ1-6; no clear D. Per germline, CDR1 MNHEY and CDR2 SVGAGI. The CDR3 sequence is 12 residues long. The V end was cut by 8 bases, the J end by 7 bases, with 9 bases between. The CDR3 reads CASGYRNSPLHF. The CDR3 DNA follows: TGTGCCAGCGGGTACAGAAATTCACCCCTCCACTTT.

The chain links TRBV6-6 to TRBJ1-1, with D maybe TRBD1 (5 bases). The germline gives CDR1 MNHNY, CDR2 SVGAGI (reference sequence). V gave up 2 bases and J gave up 4 bases, with 14 bases separating them. The CDR3 is 15 residues long. Here the CDR3 DNA reads TGTGCCAGCAGTTACCCGTCTGCACAGGTCACTGAAGCTTTCTTT. Its protein product is CASSYPSAQVTEAFF.

The chain employs TRBV15 and TRBJ1-5; 10 bases agree with TRBD1. V trimming: 4 bases; J trimming: 5 bases; junction bases outside the gene matches: 2. Germline assignment: CDR1 LNHNV and CDR2 YYDKDF (reference sequence). The CDR3 contains 14 residues. Here the CDR3 DNA reads TGTGCCACCAGCACTGGACAGGGGGATCAGCCCCAGCATTTT. This translates into CATSTGQGDQPQHF.

This clone turned up a few times. The J gene is TRBJ1-4, the V gene TRBV19; 9 nucleotides align to TRBD1. CDR1 LNHDA and CDR2 SQIVND come from the germline V gene (reference sequence). After removal of 9 bases from V and 2 bases from J, the junction contained 7 bases not matched to a gene. The CDR3 totals 15 residues. CDR3 region: CASAQGALTNEKLFF. The CDR3 DNA reads as TGTGCCAGCGCACAGGGGGCGTTGACTAATGAAAAACTGTTTTTT.

The chain employs TRBV2 and TRBJ2-3; D unclear. V was trimmed by 6 bases and J by 5 bases, leaving 6 bases between them. The CDR3 covers 11 residues. The germline V gene encodes CDR1 SNHLY and CDR2 FYNNEI. CDR3 region: CASRFIDTQYF. The CDR3 coding sequence is TGTGCCAGCAGATTCATAGATACGCAGTATTTT.

The CDR3: CASSPAGGTYNSPLHF. CDR3 nucleotide sequence: TGTGCCAGCAGCCCTGCAGGGGGCACCTATAATTCACCCCTCCACTTT. The genes are TRBV7-9 and TRBJ1-6; 8 positions match TRBD1. In germline, CDR1 is SEHNR, CDR2 FQNEAQ (reference sequence). V lost 5 bases, J lost 2 bases, and 5 bases stayed unmatched. This CDR3 is built from 16 residues.

This clone was detected once. The chain uses TRBV6-5 and TRBJ1-5; TRBD1 matches at 8 bases. The CDR3 is 15 residues long. CDR1 MNHEY and CDR2 SVGAGI come from the germline V gene. V dropped 6 bases and J dropped 6; count of bases not matched to a gene: 10. Here the CDR3 reads CASRQDRVGSQPQHF. CDR3 in DNA: TGTGCCAGCAGACAGGACAGGGTGGGGAGTCAGCCCCAGCATTTT.